The 12 T cell receptor beta chains listed next were all sequenced from one sample in a study of tumor-infiltrating lymphocytes in oesophageal squamous cell carcinoma. In TCRdb, the PCR reads were re-called with MiXCR into one record per CDR3 protein. The sample carries around 15,000 distinct CDR3 sequences, 50% recorded once. Material: esophageal tumor tissue. The receptor source for this set is a male donor with esophageal squamous cell carcinoma.

This clonotype ranks as medium-sized (0.01 to 0.1%). Here the CDR3 DNA reads TGTGCCAGCAGCTTACAGGGCAGGGATCATGAGCAGTTCTTC. Residues: CASSLQGRDHEQFF. The V and J genes are TRBV11-2 and TRBJ2-1; D may be TRBD1 (5 bases). The V gene lost 2 bases and the J gene lost 8 bases, with 13 bases spanning the gap. The CDR3 length is 14 residues. The germline gives CDR1 SGHAT, CDR2 FQNNGV.

The V and J genes are TRBV7-2 and TRBJ2-1; TRBD2 aligns across 11 bases. Trimming at V came to 5 bases and at J to 4 bases, leaving 4 bases not matched to a gene. Germline V gene data show CDR1 as SGHTA and CDR2 as FQGNSA. The CDR3 loop spans 15 amino acids. CDR3 bases: TGTGCCAGCAGCCCAACTAGCGGGGGATACAATGAGCAGTTCTTC. Translated, it gives CASSPTSGGYNEQFF.

The chain joins TRBV24-1 to TRBJ2-5; the D gene is possibly TRBD1 (5 bases). The CDR3 totals 13 residues. CDR1 and CDR2 (germline): KGHDR, SFDVKD. Trimming took 5 bases from V and 7 from J, leaving 13 bases between them. CDR3 region: CATSGAGLRTQYF. The CDR3, as DNA: TGTGCCACCAGTGGGGCAGGGCTGAGGACCCAGTACTTC.

This sequence joins TRBV4-1 and TRBJ1-5, with D hard to call. This CDR3 region has 15 residues. Deletions cut 1 base from V and 0 bases from J, with 7 bases between. Germline CDR1 and CDR2: MGHRA and YSYEKL. The DNA of the CDR3 is TGCGCCAGCAGCCAAGTCACCGGTAGCAATCAGCCCCAGCATTTT. Its translation is CASSQVTGSNQPQHF.

The J gene is TRBJ2-4, the V gene TRBV27; unclear D gene. The V and J ends lost 0 bases and 13 bases respectively, with 19 bases between them. CDR1 MNHEY and CDR2 SMNVEV come from the germline V gene (reference sequence). There are 15 residues in the CDR3. CDR3 nucleotides: TGTGCCAGCAGTTTATCAGCTTTTGGTGTGAATGAGCAGTACTTC. It is translated as CASSLSAFGVNEQYF.

The V gene is TRBV7-3, the J gene TRBJ2-1; weak D call: TRBD1 (6 bases). The J call may be wrong; the DNA end is better matched by TRBJ2-7. Germline loops: CDR1 SGHTA, CDR2 FQGTGA. This CDR3 spans 13 amino acids. CDR3 protein: CASSFGDNYEQYF. CDR3 bases: TGTGCCAGCAGCTTCGGGGACAACTACGAGCAGTACTTC.

As regards this clonotype: This clone may be a read error of a much larger clone one base away. This chain uses TRBV7-9 with TRBJ2-1, with D uncertain. The J call may be mistaken, given a closer DNA end match to TRBJ1-1. In germline, CDR1 is SEHNR, CDR2 FQNEAQ (reference sequence). The CDR3 is 14 amino acids. The CDR3 loop is CASSSTDENTEAFF. The DNA of the CDR3 is TGTGCCAGCAGCTCCACAGATGAGAACACTGAAGCTTTCTTT.

There are many counts of this clonotype. This chain uses TRBV6-1 with TRBJ1-2; D perhaps matches TRBD1 (6 bases). Germline assignment: CDR1 MNHNS and CDR2 SASEGT. With 6 bases removed from V and 4 bases from J, the gap between germline ends came to 15 bases. The CDR3 consists of 14 residues. The CDR3 DNA reads TGTGCCAGCAGCCTCGGACAGACCTCCTATGGCTACACCTTC. Translating gives CASSLGQTSYGYTF.

The chain couples TRBV27 to TRBJ2-1, with 7 bases matching TRBD1. The germline gives CDR1 MNHEY, CDR2 SMNVEV (reference sequence). The CDR3 is made up of 13 amino acids. Trimming at V came to 3 bases and at J to 8 bases, leaving 4 bases not matched to a gene. The CDR3, as DNA: TGTGCCAGCAGTTTCTCACAGGGGCATGAGCAGTTCTTC. As protein: CASSFSQGHEQFF.

The chain recombines TRBV24-1 with TRBJ2-3, with D perhaps assigned TRBD1 or TRBD2 (6 bases each). This CDR3 is 17 amino acids long. From germline, CDR1 is KGHDR and CDR2 SFDVKD. V lost 3 bases to trimming and J lost 14 bases, with 29 bases between them. This chain's CDR3 is CATSDTSGGRDTGELYF. The CDR3 DNA is TGTGCCACCAGTGATACTTCCGGGGGCAGGGACACCGGGGAGCTGTATTTT.

This clonotype was observed a few times. The conserved closing phenylalanine or tryptophan is absent in this CDR3, likely reflecting a read error. It is unclear where the CDR3 begins or ends on the DNA, so no DNA is shown, and the CDR3 is as TCRdb lists it. J is TRBJ2-6 and V is TRBV7-3; the table names TRBD1, a call not compared with the DNA. Ends included, the CDR3 has 8 residues. Per the germline V gene, CDR1 is SGHTA and CDR2 is FQGTGA. The CDR3 is CASSLGRT.

This chain uses TRBV7-2 with TRBJ2-7; D remains unclear. The CDR3 runs 14 residues. V lost 1 base and J 2 bases, leaving 9 bases between the germline ends. The germline V gene has CDR1 SGHTA and CDR2 FQGNSA. The CDR3 region is CASSLGGKPYEQYF. As DNA, the CDR3 is TGTGCCAGCAGCTTAGGTGGCAAACCCTACGAGCAGTACTTC.